Presented here are 27 T cell receptor beta chains from one specimen sequenced in a study of blood T cells in healthy people across ages. A second PCR of roughly 6 to 12 cycles used a sample-barcoded 5' primer and a J-beta primer mix. TCRdb processed the 5' RACE reads anew with MiXCR; each CDR3 protein has one entry. The repertoire holds 800,000 or so distinct CDR3 sequences, with about 45% as singletons. Sequencing was carried out using blood. These TCRs come from an elderly man in good health.

This chain joins TRBV29-1 and TRBJ2-1; no definite D call. V lost 7 bases to trimming and J lost 2 bases, with 18 bases between them. Germline CDR1 and CDR2: SQVTM and ANQGSEA. The CDR3 extends over 15 amino acids. This CDR3 reads CSASRSASPYNEQFF. CDR3 sequence (DNA): TGCAGCGCGTCCCGAAGCGCTTCCCCCTACAATGAGCAGTTCTTC.

The V gene is TRBV18, the J gene TRBJ2-4; tentatively, D is TRBD2 (7 bases). CDR3 length: 14 residues. V shed 3 bases and J shed 13 bases, with 19 bases lying between them. CDR1 KGHSH and CDR2 LQKENI come from the germline V gene. This chain's CDR3 is CASSPTGSTREQYF. In DNA, the CDR3 is TGTGCCAGCTCACCGACAGGTTCGACGCGGGAGCAGTACTTC.

This clonotype was found many times. This chain connects TRBV12-3 or TRBV12-4 to TRBJ2-7, with 9 bases aligning to TRBD1. CDR3 length equals 14 residues. V shed 5 bases, J shed 3 bases, and the junction held 5 bases outside the gene matches. The CDR3 loop is CASSLQGAYYEQYF. The DNA of the CDR3 is TGTGCCAGCAGTCTACAGGGGGCTTACTACGAGCAGTACTTC.

The CDR3 DNA reads TGTGCCAGCAGTTTATTGAGCGGGGGCACTACGCAGTATTTT. As protein: CASSLLSGGTTQYF. The V call is TRBV12-3 or TRBV12-4, the J call TRBJ2-3; 8 bases are a match to TRBD2. V trimming: 2 bases; J trimming: 8 bases; junction bases outside the gene matches: 6. This CDR3 is 14 amino acids long.

A remark on this clonotype: The junction differs from germline at one of its ends, possibly a read error. This rearrangement joins TRBV12-3 or TRBV12-4 to TRBJ2-2; tentatively, D is TRBD1 (7 bases). CDR3 length: 13 residues. In DNA form, the CDR3 reads TGTGCCAGCAGCAGCAGGGGGGACGGGAAGCTGTTTTTT. This translates into CASSSRGDGKLFF.

This clonotype was counted only a few times. The chain carries TRBV2 and TRBJ2-7; D may be TRBD1 (6 bases). With 7 bases removed from V and 7 bases from J, the gap between germline ends came to 14 bases. Germline V lookup: CDR1 SNHLY, CDR2 FYNNEI. This CDR3 has 12 residues. This CDR3 is CASIGQPGEQYF. The CDR3 nucleotides read TGTGCCAGCATAGGACAGCCGGGGGAGCAGTACTTC.

The chain recombines TRBV10-3 with TRBJ2-7; 12 nucleotides agree with TRBD2. V was clipped by 1 base and J by 7 bases; unmatched bases: 5. The CDR3 runs 15 residues. The germline gives CDR1 ENHRY, CDR2 SYGVKD. CDR3 in DNA: TGTGCCATCAGTGAGTGGTCTGGACTAGCGGGAGAGCAGTACTTC. It yields the protein CAISEWSGLAGEQYF.

The chain employs TRBV10-3 and TRBJ2-6, with D maybe TRBD1 (5 bases). Germline-derived CDR1 and CDR2 are ENHRY and SYGVKD. Trimming took 6 bases from V and 0 from J, leaving 15 bases between them. The CDR3 contains 17 residues. The CDR3 sequence is CAIRANQGYSGANVLTF. CDR3 DNA: TGTGCCATCAGAGCCAATCAGGGCTACTCTGGGGCCAACGTCCTGACTTTC.

V usage is TRBV6-2 or TRBV6-3 and J usage is TRBJ2-5; 14 nucleotides line up with TRBD2. The end of the DNA is better explained by TRBJ2-7, so the J call may be wrong. CDR1 is MNHEY, CDR2 SVGEGT, per germline. The CDR3 length is 15 residues. CDR3 protein: CASSSGTSGRNEQYF. CDR3 sequence (DNA): TGTGCCAGCAGTTCCGGGACTAGCGGGAGAAACGAGCAGTACTTC.

The J gene is TRBJ2-3, the V gene TRBV4-1; D not certain. V was clipped by 5 bases and J by 2 bases, with 17 bases between them. CDR3 length: 16 residues. Germline lookup yields CDR1 MGHRA and CDR2 YSYEKL. CDR3 coding DNA: TGCGCCAGCAGCTCTAGGACCACCTACGCCACAGATACGCAGTATTTT. Translating it yields CASSSRTTYATDTQYF.

The chain couples TRBV9 to TRBJ2-1; D may be TRBD2 (5 bases). With 2 bases removed from V and 0 bases from J, the gap between germline ends came to 15 bases. Germline V gene sequence: CDR1 SGDLS, CDR2 YYNGEE. This CDR3 has 17 amino acids. CDR3 loop: CASSVPADLSSYNEQFF. DNA for the CDR3: TGTGCCAGCAGCGTCCCAGCGGACCTAAGCTCCTACAATGAGCAGTTCTTC.

The chain employs TRBV29-1 and TRBJ2-3; D is perhaps TRBD2 (5 bases). CDR1 and CDR2 from the germline V gene are SQVTM and ANQGSEA. This CDR3 region has 12 residues. With 4 bases removed from V and 2 bases from J, the gap between germline ends came to 7 bases. The chain's CDR3 is CSVGLPTDTQYF. CDR3 nucleotides: TGCAGCGTTGGACTACCCACAGATACGCAGTATTTT.

The CDR3 loop is CASSQDRASGANEQFF. CDR3 DNA: TGCGCCAGCAGCCAAGATAGAGCTAGCGGGGCCAATGAGCAGTTCTTC. V gene TRBV4-1 combines with J gene TRBJ2-1; TRBD2 matches at 9 bases. From germline, CDR1 is MGHRA and CDR2 YSYEKL. The junction had 6 bases not matched to a gene; V was cut back by 0 bases and J by 6 bases. CDR3 length: 16 residues.

A single count supports this clonotype. CDR3 nucleotide sequence: TGTGCCAGCAGCGCCGACGGTAACACTGAAGCTTTCTTT. This codes for CASSADGNTEAFF. The chain has TRBV7-6 and TRBJ1-1, with D uncertain. The CDR3 is 13 residues long. Germline V CDR1 and CDR2: SGHVS, FNYEAQ. With 5 bases removed from V and 2 bases from J, the gap between germline ends came to 9 bases.

As for this clonotype: A clone one base away is much larger, so this may be a read error. The chain combines TRBV4-2 with TRBJ2-1; 12 bases match TRBD2. This CDR3 is built from 20 residues. The germline CDR1 and CDR2 sequences are LGHNA and YNFKEQ. In DNA, the CDR3 is TGTGCCAGCAGCTCCCGACTAGCGGGAGTAACAGGGGACTCCTGCAATGAGCAGTTCTTC. This codes for CASSSRLAGVTGDSCNEQFF.

The table lists this clonotype with a few counts. Here the CDR3 reads CASRGVGRGEKLFF. In nucleotides, the CDR3 is TGTGCCAGCAGAGGAGTTGGGCGAGGAGAAAAACTGTTTTTT. This chain connects TRBV6-5 to TRBJ1-4; D gene ambiguous. The CDR3 consists of 14 residues. Germline CDR1 and CDR2: MNHEY and SVGAGI. Trimming shortened V by 6 bases and J by 8 bases, and 16 bases separated the two germline ends.

The chain recombines TRBV10-3 with TRBJ2-7; 9 positions agree with TRBD2. This CDR3 comprises 20 residues. V lost 3 bases to trimming and J lost 7 bases; unmatched junction nucleotides: 25. In germline, CDR1 is ENHRY, CDR2 SYGVKD. The CDR3 DNA is TGTGCCATCAGTGAACGGTCCCTAGCGGGGCTCATGGGATCCTACAATGAGCAGTACTTC. It translates to CAISERSLAGLMGSYNEQYF.

V gene TRBV15 combines with J gene TRBJ2-7, with a possible D match to TRBD1 (6 bases). The V end lost 1 base, the J end lost 3 bases, and 16 bases lay between the germline ends. The CDR3 loop spans 16 amino acids. Germline lookup yields CDR1 LNHNV and CDR2 YYDKDF (reference sequence). CDR3 DNA sequence: TGTGCCACCAGCAGAGTTGGCGATCAGGGGAGCTACGAGCAGTACTTC. Amino acids: CATSRVGDQGSYEQYF.

Concerning this clonotype itself: A much larger clone differs from this one at a single base, so this may be a read error. This chain uses TRBV29-1 with TRBJ2-5, with D hard to call. The CDR3 is 14 amino acids. Germline CDR1 SQVTM, CDR2 ANQGSEA. V was clipped by 6 bases and J by 11 bases, with 25 bases between them. The CDR3 DNA reads as TGCAGCGTAGTCCTGCGTGGTTTCTACAATGAGCAGTACTTC. Translated: CSVVLRGFYNEQYF. The whole variable domain, filled in from reference TRBV29-1 and TRBJ2-5, reads SAVISQKPSRDICQRGTSLTIQCQVDSQVTMMFWYRQQPGQSLTLIATANQGSEATYESGFVIDKFPISRPNLTFSTLTVSNMSPEDSSIYLCSVVLRGFYNEQYFGPGTRLLVL.

This clonotype was seen a single time. This chain joins TRBV7-2 and TRBJ2-2; D perhaps matches TRBD2 (6 bases). Germline V lookup: CDR1 SGHTA, CDR2 FQGNSA. The CDR3 length is 15 residues. Trimming pared 4 bases from V and 5 bases from J, leaving 14 bases between. Here the CDR3 reads CASSSGTLWTGELFF. CDR3 nucleotides: TGTGCCAGCAGCTCTGGGACTTTATGGACCGGGGAGCTGTTTTTT. The complete variable domain, with remaining parts taken from reference TRBV7-2 and TRBJ2-2, reads GAGVSQSPSNKVTEKGKDVELRCDPISGHTALYWYRQSLGQGLEFLIYFQGNSAPDKSGLPSDRFSAERTGGSVSTLTIQRTQQEDSAVYLCASSSGTLWTGELFFGEGSRLTVL.

V usage is TRBV20-1 and J usage is TRBJ2-3, with 7 bases lining up with TRBD2. Per the germline V gene, CDR1 is DFQATT and CDR2 is SNEGSKA (reference sequence). CDR3 length equals 15 residues. The CDR3: CSTRGEGLATDTQYF. The CDR3, as DNA: TGCAGCACCCGAGGGGAGGGACTTGCCACAGATACGCAGTATTTT.

This chain connects TRBV9 to TRBJ2-1; 13 nucleotides align to TRBD2. The trim removed 0 bases at V and 4 bases at J, leaving 4 bases unmatched. This CDR3 region has 17 residues. Per the germline V gene, CDR1 is SGDLS and CDR2 is YYNGEE. The CDR3 nucleotides read TGTGCCAGCAGCGTAGGAACTAGCGGGAGGGCTTACAATGAGCAGTTCTTC. This translates into CASSVGTSGRAYNEQFF.

The rearrangement links TRBV29-1 to TRBJ2-1; a weak D match, TRBD1 (5 bases). Trimming pared 6 bases from V and 8 bases from J, leaving 8 bases between. This CDR3 comprises 10 residues. CDR1 and CDR2 from the germline V gene are SQVTM and ANQGSEA. The CDR3 sequence: CSVQVDEQFF. The CDR3 nucleotides are TGCAGCGTACAGGTGGATGAGCAGTTCTTC.

This clonotype has just a few counts. J is TRBJ2-3 and V is TRBV20-1; possible D gene TRBD2, 5 bases. The CDR3 totals 13 residues. Germline values: CDR1 DFQATT, CDR2 SNEGSKA (reference sequence). Trimming pared 4 bases from V and 2 bases from J, leaving 10 bases between. The chain's CDR3 is CSAKDYITDTQYF. CDR3 DNA: TGCAGTGCTAAAGACTACATCACAGATACGCAGTATTTT.

CDR3 loop: CASSDTRWTSGRAMVGDTQYF. Here the CDR3 DNA reads TGTGCCAGCAGCGACACGCGGTGGACTAGCGGGAGGGCCATGGTCGGAGATACGCAGTATTTT. This chain connects TRBV7-3 to TRBJ2-3; 15 bases are shared with TRBD2. Germline V lookup: CDR1 SGHTA, CDR2 FQGTGA. Trimming at V came to 5 bases and at J to 5 bases, leaving 20 bases not matched to a gene. The CDR3 is 21 residues long.

The gene calls are TRBV5-4 and TRBJ2-1, with TRBD2 identical over 8 bases. The J call is doubtful: the DNA matches TRBJ2-7 better. Germline-derived CDR1 and CDR2 are SGHNT and YYREEE (reference sequence). The CDR3 runs 16 residues. In DNA, the CDR3 is TGTGCCAGCAGCCCGCCGGGGGGGGAGAGCTACAATGAGCAGTACTTC. Its translation is CASSPPGGESYNEQYF.

This clonotype has just a few counts. The rearrangement links TRBV4-1 to TRBJ2-7, with D hard to call. CDR1 MGHRA and CDR2 YSYEKL come from the germline V gene. Trimming took 0 bases from V and 9 from J, leaving 18 bases between them. The CDR3 is 15 amino acids. The CDR3 protein is CASSQELTLLNGQYF. The CDR3 DNA follows: TGCGCCAGCAGCCAAGAGCTTACACTCCTTAACGGGCAGTACTTC.